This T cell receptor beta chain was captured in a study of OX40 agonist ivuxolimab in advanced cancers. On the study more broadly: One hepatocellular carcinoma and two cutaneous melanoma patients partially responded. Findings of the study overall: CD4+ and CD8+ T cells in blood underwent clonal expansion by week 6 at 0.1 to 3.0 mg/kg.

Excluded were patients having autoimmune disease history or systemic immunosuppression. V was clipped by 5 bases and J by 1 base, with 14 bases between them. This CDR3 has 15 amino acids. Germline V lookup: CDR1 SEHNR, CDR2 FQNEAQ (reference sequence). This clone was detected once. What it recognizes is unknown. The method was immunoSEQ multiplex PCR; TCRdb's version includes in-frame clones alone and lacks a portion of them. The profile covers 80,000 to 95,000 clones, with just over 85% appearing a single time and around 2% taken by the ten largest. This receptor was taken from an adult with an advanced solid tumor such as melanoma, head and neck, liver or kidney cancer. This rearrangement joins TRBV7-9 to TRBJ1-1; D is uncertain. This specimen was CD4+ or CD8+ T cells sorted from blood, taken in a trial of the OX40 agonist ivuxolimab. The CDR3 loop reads CASSTHRSPNTEAFF. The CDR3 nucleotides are TGTGCCAGCAGCACCCACCGTAGCCCGAACACTGAAGCTTTCTTT.